This TCR beta chain was recovered during a study of OX40 agonist ivuxolimab in advanced cancers. The protocol was immunoSEQ multiplex PCR, while the TCRdb copy is restricted to in-frame clones and leaves out a portion. The sample has fewer than 70,000 clones, roughly 89% seen once. The CDR3 has 13 amino acids. The germline gives CDR1 SGHKS, CDR2 YYEKEE (reference sequence). Trimming took off 2 bases at V and 4 bases at J, with 9 bases between the two ends. The sample in question was CD4+ or CD8+ T cells sorted from blood, obtained in a trial of the OX40 agonist ivuxolimab. This chain links TRBV5-5 with TRBJ1-1, with D unresolved. The sequence came from an adult with an advanced solid tumor such as melanoma, head and neck, liver or kidney cancer. DNA of the CDR3: TGTGCCAGCAGCTTCGGGGTTTTCACTGAAGCTTTCTTT. Encoded protein: CASSFGVFTEAFF.